Below are 10 T cell receptor beta chains sequenced from a single sample in a study of blood T cell repertoires in COVID-19. Measured with immunoSEQ multiplex PCR; TCRdb has only the in-frame clones, and not every one. The table has 200,000 to 250,000 clones, approximately 80% seen once. Sequenced input: peripheral blood. The receptors shown here come from a young man with active or convalescent COVID-19.

The genes are TRBV4-2 and TRBJ2-7, with TRBD1 matching over 7 bases. Germline V gene lookup returns CDR1 LGHNA and CDR2 YNFKEQ. CDR3 size: 15 residues. Unmatched junction bases numbered 10, after V lost 4 bases and J lost 4 bases. The CDR3 protein is CASSRWGQGEYEQYF. CDR3 coding DNA: TGTGCCAGCAGCCGTTGGGGGCAGGGGGAATACGAGCAGTACTTC.

The chain recombines TRBV5-1 with TRBJ2-2; D unclear. The CDR3 extends over 16 amino acids. The V gene's germline CDR1 is SGHRS and CDR2 YFSETQ. V lost 1 base and J lost 1, with 11 bases in between. Here the CDR3 DNA reads TGCGCCAGCAGCTTGCTAGGCCAACGGAACACCGGGGAGCTGTTTTTT. Encoded protein: CASSLLGQRNTGELFF. Using reference TRBV5-1 and TRBJ2-2 for the parts outside the CDR3, the full variable domain is KAGVTQTPRYLIKTRGQQVTLSCSPISGHRSVSWYQQTPGQGLQFLFEYFSETQRNKGNFPGRFSGRQFSNSRSEMNVSTLELGDSALYLCASSLLGQRNTGELFFGEGSRLTVL.

V is TRBV28 and J is TRBJ2-1; 8 bases are shared with TRBD2. The CDR3 length is 14 residues. CDR1 MDHEN and CDR2 SYDVKM come from the germline V gene. J lost 6 bases, V lost 9 bases, and 10 bases had no gene match. The CDR3 DNA follows: TGTGCCAGTGGGGCGGGGGGCAATTTCAATGAGCAGTTCTTC. It yields the protein CASGAGGNFNEQFF.

The CDR3 region is CASSRVQGPYEQYF. CDR3 coding DNA: TGCGCCAGCAGCCGAGTACAGGGCCCCTACGAGCAGTACTTC. The gene calls are TRBV4-3 and TRBJ2-7, with D possibly matching TRBD1 (6 bases). CDR1 and CDR2 from the germline V gene are LGHNA and YSLEER. This CDR3 spans 14 amino acids. With 4 bases removed from V and 2 bases from J, the gap between germline ends came to 12 bases.

The V gene is TRBV21-1, the J gene TRBJ1-3; TRBD1, the D gene given by the table, was not confirmed from the DNA. TRBV21-1 is a pseudogene. The CDR3 is 18 residues long. CDR3 bases: TGTGCCAGCAGCAGACAGGCTGATCACCTCACCTCTGGAAACACCATATATTTT. It is translated as CASSRQADHLTSGNTIYF.

The table lists this clone with a count of one. The genes are TRBV6-5 and TRBJ1-6; 7 nucleotides match TRBD1. The CDR3 runs to 14 residues. Unmatched junction bases numbered 4, after V lost 4 bases and J lost 7 bases. Germline V gene data show CDR1 as MNHEY and CDR2 as SVGAGI. DNA of the CDR3: TGTGCCAGCAGTTCGACAGGGAGGAATTCACCCCTCCACTTT. It specifies CASSSTGRNSPLHF.

The V and J genes are TRBV7-2 and TRBJ2-3; 12 bases are shared with TRBD2. V dropped 0 bases and J dropped 4; count of bases not matched to a gene: 5. Looked up from germline, CDR1 is SGHTA and CDR2 is FQGNSA. The CDR3 consists of 17 residues. CDR3 sequence reads: CASSLAWSSGGADTQYF. The CDR3 DNA reads TGTGCCAGCAGCTTAGCGTGGTCTAGCGGGGGGGCAGATACGCAGTATTTT.

V gene TRBV27 combines with J gene TRBJ1-2, with D possibly TRBD1 on 5 matching bases. Per germline, CDR1 MNHEY and CDR2 SMNVEV (reference sequence). This CDR3 is 14 amino acids long. The V end was cut by 0 bases, the J end by 10 bases, with 15 bases between. CDR3 bases: TGTGCCAGCAGTTTATCTGGCAGGGCATTTGACTACACCTTC. Its translation: CASSLSGRAFDYTF.

V and J are TRBV5-7 and TRBJ2-7; the match to TRBD1 covers 8 bases. TRBV5-7 is placed among ORFs of uncertain function. The CDR3 has 18 residues. The ends lost 5 bases at V and 2 bases at J; junction bases unmatched: 18. This CDR3 is CASRDEPGQVMGPYEQYF. CDR3 coding DNA: TGTGCCAGCAGGGATGAACCGGGACAGGTAATGGGACCCTACGAGCAGTACTTC.

J is TRBJ2-7 and V is TRBV27; D is perhaps TRBD2 (7 bases). CDR3 size: 15 residues. CDR1 and CDR2 (germline): MNHEY, SMNVEV (reference sequence). V lost 5 bases to trimming and J lost 1 base, with 15 bases between them. This CDR3 is CASSKGGHQSYEQYF. DNA of the CDR3: TGTGCCAGCAGTAAGGGGGGGCACCAATCCTACGAGCAGTACTTC.